This T cell receptor (beta chain) was sequenced for a study of cytomegalovirus exposure and HLA in healthy donors. General study results and limits: The study designated 150 to 200 TCR beta chains cytomegalovirus-associated. What TCR beta sequences reportedly achieved was accurate prediction of HLA-A and HLA-B alleles in most subjects.

V was pared by 3 bases and J by 3 bases, with 1 base of the junction left unmatched. The CDR3 is made up of 15 amino acids. CDR1 is SEHNR and CDR2 is FQNEAQ in the germline V gene (reference sequence). A multiplex PCR was run with 60 Vbeta primers and 13 Jbeta primers. Produced via immunoSEQ multiplex PCR; TCRdb's table is partial and in-frame only. The repertoire holds approximately 160,000 clones, with roughly 72% as singletons. Notes on this clone: The antigen is not known.

The specimen sequenced was PBMCs. This TCR was sampled from a woman aged 40 to 49 in good health and CMV-seronegative. The chain uses TRBV7-9 and TRBJ2-3; 12 bases match TRBD2. CDR3 loop: CASSFGTSGTDTQYF. The CDR3 DNA sequence: TGTGCCAGCAGCTTCGGGACTAGCGGGACAGATACGCAGTATTTT.